These 19 T cell receptor beta chains came from one sample sequenced in a study of blood T cell repertoires in COVID-19. Method: immunoSEQ multiplex PCR; TCRdb's copy keeps in-frame clones and lacks some. The data hold 200,000 to 250,000 clones, with around nine tenths observed a single time. The source material was peripheral blood. These receptors came from a man aged 55 to 70 who had recovered from COVID-19.

This rearrangement joins TRBV28 to TRBJ2-7, with D possibly TRBD1 on 6 matching bases. Per the germline V gene, CDR1 is MDHEN and CDR2 is SYDVKM. This CDR3 is built from 13 residues. V was trimmed by 4 bases and J by 3 bases, leaving 10 bases between them. The CDR3 loop is CASSSYRVYEQYF. CDR3 DNA sequence: TGTGCCAGCAGTTCCTACAGGGTCTACGAGCAGTACTTC.

The chain recombines TRBV23-1 with TRBJ1-1; tentative D call: TRBD1 (6 bases). TRBV23-1 is known as an ORF, though its function is uncertain. The CDR3 runs 19 residues. V lost 5 bases, J lost 2 bases, and 27 bases lay in between. The CDR3 sequence: CASSLGSGTPDRGNTEAFF. The CDR3 nucleotides are TGCGCCAGCAGTTTAGGATCCGGGACACCCGATCGGGGAAACACTGAAGCTTTCTTT.

The chain couples TRBV7-9 to TRBJ2-7; 8 bases are a match to TRBD1. CDR1 and CDR2 (germline): SEHNR, FQNEAQ (reference sequence). The CDR3 has 17 residues. The trim removed 1 base at V and 6 bases at J, leaving 14 bases unmatched. The CDR3 loop reads CASSLGGTGTLLREQYF. In nucleotides, the CDR3 is TGTGCCAGCAGCTTAGGCGGGACAGGAACTCTCCTACGCGAGCAGTACTTC.

This clone was counted only a few times. The chain couples TRBV5-1 to TRBJ1-5; 11 nucleotides agree with TRBD1. The CDR3 runs to 14 residues. Germline V gene sequence: CDR1 SGHRS, CDR2 YFSETQ. V lost 3 bases, J lost 6 bases, and 2 bases stayed unmatched. The CDR3 DNA reads TGCGCCAGCAGCTCCGGGACAGGGGGTCAGCCCCAGCATTTT. This encodes CASSSGTGGQPQHF.

This clone was picked up one time. The rearrangement uses TRBV10-1 and TRBJ1-2; D is uncertain. Germline V gene data show CDR1 as WNHNN and CDR2 as SYGVQD (reference sequence). V dropped 6 bases and J dropped 4 bases, with 21 bases sitting between them. The CDR3 has 16 amino acids. The CDR3 sequence is CASSPTFGFCGYGYTF. The CDR3 region has the DNA TGCGCCAGCAGCCCCACTTTTGGGTTTTGCGGCTATGGCTACACCTTC.

This clone has just one count. Here the CDR3 DNA reads TGTGCCAGCAGGCGGACTAGCGGGGACGAGCAGTACTTC. Its translation is CASRRTSGDEQYF. V is TRBV12-3 or TRBV12-4 and J is TRBJ2-7, with 12 positions matching TRBD2. The V segment lost 6 bases and the J segment 5 bases; nucleotides outside the gene matches: 2. This CDR3 region has 13 residues.

The V call is TRBV5-5, the J call TRBJ2-6, with TRBD1 identical over 7 bases. V trimming: 3 bases; J trimming: 3 bases; junction bases outside the gene matches: 6. The CDR3 contains 16 residues. CDR1 is SGHKS, CDR2 YYEKEE, per germline (reference sequence). CDR3 protein: CASSYDRASGANVLTF. As DNA, the CDR3 is TGTGCCAGCAGCTACGACAGGGCAAGTGGGGCCAACGTCCTGACTTTC.

The chain recombines TRBV18 with TRBJ1-3; TRBD1 is a possible D gene (5 bases). The length of the CDR3 is 16 residues. The V gene's germline CDR1 is KGHSH and CDR2 LQKENI. Trimming took 1 base from V and 4 from J, leaving 14 bases between them. The DNA of the CDR3 is TGTGCCAGCTCACCACAGCTGCCAGGGTACGGAAACACCATATATTTT. Encoded protein: CASSPQLPGYGNTIYF. The whole variable domain, filled in from reference TRBV18 and TRBJ1-3, reads NAGVMQNPRHLVRRRGQEARLRCSPMKGHSHVYWYRQLPEEGLKFMVYLQKENIIDESGMPKERFSAEFPKEGPSILRIQQVVRGDSAAYFCASSPQLPGYGNTIYFGEGSWLTVV.

The chain carries TRBV15 and TRBJ2-5; 8 bases map to TRBD1. The CDR3 is 17 amino acids. Germline V gene data show CDR1 as LNHNV and CDR2 as YYDKDF (reference sequence). J was trimmed by 0 bases and V by 2 bases; bases with no gene match: 8. The CDR3 region has the DNA TGTGCCACCAGCAGACCCCGGACAGGGTCGTACCAAGAGACCCAGTACTTC. Its protein is CATSRPRTGSYQETQYF.

In DNA, the CDR3 is TGTGCCAGCAGTTCCTCGCAGGGCGTAGACACTGAAGCTTTCTTT. As protein: CASSSSQGVDTEAFF. The rearrangement joins TRBV6-5 to TRBJ1-1, with D perhaps TRBD1 (5 bases). The germline V gene encodes CDR1 MNHEY and CDR2 SVGAGI. The CDR3 is 15 amino acids. The V and J ends lost 4 bases and 3 bases respectively, with 15 bases between them.

This chain joins TRBV7-2 and TRBJ1-1; 8 bases fit TRBD1. With V trimmed by 5 bases and J by 4 bases, 6 bases remained unmatched. This CDR3 region has 14 residues. CDR1 is SGHTA, CDR2 FQGNSA, per germline. The DNA for the CDR3 is TGTGCCAGCAGCACTCAGGGGGCGGTCACTGAAGCTTTCTTT. As protein: CASSTQGAVTEAFF.

The CDR3 sequence is CASSQDMEKLFF. Here the CDR3 DNA reads TGCGCCAGCAGCCAAGATATGGAAAAACTGTTTTTT. This rearrangement joins TRBV4-1 to TRBJ1-4; D is unclear. CDR1 and CDR2 (germline): MGHRA, YSYEKL. The CDR3 totals 12 residues. V shed 0 bases and J shed 8 bases, with 4 bases lying between them.

V and J are TRBV28 and TRBJ2-3; tentative D call: TRBD1 (5 bases). Trimming left V 7 bases short and J 4 bases short, with 12 bases between. The CDR3 consists of 13 residues. The germline CDR1 and CDR2 sequences are MDHEN and SYDVKM. The CDR3 spells CASKGPWPDTQYF. The CDR3 DNA sequence: TGTGCCAGCAAGGGGCCCTGGCCAGATACGCAGTATTTT.

The chain joins TRBV5-1 to TRBJ2-5; 7 nucleotides line up with TRBD1. The CDR3 has 14 residues. Germline V lookup: CDR1 SGHRS, CDR2 YFSETQ. V dropped 4 bases and J dropped 3; count of bases not matched to a gene: 6. The CDR3 coding sequence is TGCGCCAGCAGCCCCACAGGGGACAAAGAGACCCAGTACTTC. Translation: CASSPTGDKETQYF.

The chain joins TRBV5-1 to TRBJ1-1; D uncertain. CDR3 length: 14 residues. CDR1 SGHRS and CDR2 YFSETQ come from the germline V gene. Trimming cost V 4 bases and J 6 bases, with 16 bases left between them. CDR3 amino acids: CASSTRELYAEAFF. The CDR3 DNA sequence: TGCGCCAGCAGCACCCGGGAATTATACGCTGAAGCTTTCTTT.

The chain uses TRBV30 and TRBJ1-4; weak D call: TRBD1 (6 bases). The V gene's germline CDR1 is GTSNPN and CDR2 SVGIG (reference sequence). The CDR3 spans 13 residues. The CDR3 DNA reads as TGTGCGTCGAAAGGACAGTCTAATGAAAAACTGTTTTTT. Residues: CASKGQSNEKLFF.

The chain joins TRBV30 to TRBJ2-3; D may be TRBD2 (5 bases). V gave up 2 bases and J gave up 8 bases, with 14 bases separating them. The length of the CDR3 is 13 residues. Germline V gene sequence: CDR1 GTSNPN, CDR2 SVGIG (reference sequence). The CDR3 sequence is CAWSSGSITTQYF. CDR3 DNA: TGTGCCTGGAGTTCGGGGTCAATTACTACGCAGTATTTT.

Only one count was recorded for this clone. The genes are TRBV28 and TRBJ1-2; 9 bases are shared with TRBD1. The germline V gene encodes CDR1 MDHEN and CDR2 SYDVKM. V dropped 6 bases and J dropped 4; count of bases not matched to a gene: 12. The CDR3 sequence is 16 residues long. Here the CDR3 reads CASRHTGTGFAYGYTF. The CDR3 DNA follows: TGTGCCAGCAGGCATACCGGGACAGGGTTTGCCTATGGCTACACCTTC.

This chain links TRBV3-1 (or the pseudogene TRBV3-2) with TRBJ1-2; tentative D call: TRBD1 (5 bases). Trimming took 0 bases from V and 8 from J, leaving 13 bases between them. Germline values: CDR1 LGHDT, CDR2 YNNKEL (reference sequence). This CDR3 comprises 14 residues. The CDR3 sequence: CASSQEWGARGYTF. CDR3 DNA sequence: TGTGCCAGCAGCCAAGAATGGGGCGCACGGGGCTACACCTTC.